This entry is about one T cell receptor (beta chain). What it binds is not known. The sample originates from a study of Ad26.COV2.S vaccination and SARS-CoV-2 variants. The study, taken as a whole, reports: While placebo recipients had lower spike-specific TCR breadth, vaccine recipients had more. Breadth and depth estimates from TCRs may understate total T cell responses. Non-spike TCR breadth did not differ much between vaccine and placebo recipients. The authors reported substantial breadth in spike-specific CD8+ and CD4+ T cell responses after vaccination.

The repertoire was sequenced with immunoSEQ multiplex PCR; TCRdb's copy has only in-frame clones and lacks some. The sample records 85,000 to 120,000 clones, over 60% being singletons. The TCR comes from a human donor who had recovered from COVID-19. The sample here was peripheral blood, taken after recovery from COVID-19.

The CDR3 nucleotides are TGCGCCAGCGCCGGGACAGGGGAGACCGGGGAGCTGTTTTTT. Its protein is CASAGTGETGELFF. The genes are TRBV5-1 and TRBJ2-2; 10 bases agree with TRBD1. The CDR3 spans 14 residues. Germline trimming cut 7 bases from V and 5 bases from J; bases unmatched to any gene: 5. In germline, CDR1 is SGHRS, CDR2 YFSETQ.